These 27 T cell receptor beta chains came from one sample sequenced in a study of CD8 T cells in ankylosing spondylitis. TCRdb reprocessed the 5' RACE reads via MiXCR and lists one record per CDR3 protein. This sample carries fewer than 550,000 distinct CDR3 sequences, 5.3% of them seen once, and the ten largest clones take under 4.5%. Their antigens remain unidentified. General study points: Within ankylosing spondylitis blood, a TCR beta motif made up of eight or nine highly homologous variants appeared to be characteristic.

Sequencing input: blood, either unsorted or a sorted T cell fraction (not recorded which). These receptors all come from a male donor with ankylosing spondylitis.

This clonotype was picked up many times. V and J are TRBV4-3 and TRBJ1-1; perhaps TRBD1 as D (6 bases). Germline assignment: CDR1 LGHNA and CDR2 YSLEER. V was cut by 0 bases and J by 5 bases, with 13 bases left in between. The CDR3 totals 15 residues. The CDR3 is CASSQEGTGKTEAFF. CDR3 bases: TGCGCCAGCAGCCAAGAGGGAACAGGGAAAACTGAAGCTTTCTTT.

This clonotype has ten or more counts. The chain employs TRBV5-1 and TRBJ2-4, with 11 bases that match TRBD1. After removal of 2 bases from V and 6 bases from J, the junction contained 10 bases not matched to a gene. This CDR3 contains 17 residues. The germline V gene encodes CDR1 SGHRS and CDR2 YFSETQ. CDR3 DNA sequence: TGCGCCAGCAGCTTCCGGGCCCACGGGACAGGGGGAAACATTCAGTACTTC. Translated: CASSFRAHGTGGNIQYF.

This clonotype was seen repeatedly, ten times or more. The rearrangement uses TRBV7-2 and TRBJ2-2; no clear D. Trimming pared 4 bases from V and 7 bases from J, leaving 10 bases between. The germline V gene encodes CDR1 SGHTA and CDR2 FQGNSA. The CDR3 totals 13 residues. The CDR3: CASSSIHRGELFF. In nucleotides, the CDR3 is TGTGCCAGCAGCTCCATACATCGCGGGGAGCTGTTTTTT.

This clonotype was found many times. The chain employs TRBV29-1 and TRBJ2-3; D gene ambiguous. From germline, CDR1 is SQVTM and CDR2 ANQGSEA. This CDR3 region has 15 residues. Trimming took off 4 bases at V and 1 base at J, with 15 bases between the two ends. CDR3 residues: CSVVGNMARTDTQYF. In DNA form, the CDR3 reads TGCAGCGTTGTGGGAAACATGGCCCGCACAGATACGCAGTATTTT.

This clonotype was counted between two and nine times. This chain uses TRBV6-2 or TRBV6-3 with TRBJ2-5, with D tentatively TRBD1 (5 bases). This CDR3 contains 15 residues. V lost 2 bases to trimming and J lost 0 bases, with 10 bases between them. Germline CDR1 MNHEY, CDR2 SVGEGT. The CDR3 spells CASSYQDRDQETQYF. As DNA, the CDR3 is TGTGCCAGCAGTTACCAAGACAGAGACCAAGAGACCCAGTACTTC.

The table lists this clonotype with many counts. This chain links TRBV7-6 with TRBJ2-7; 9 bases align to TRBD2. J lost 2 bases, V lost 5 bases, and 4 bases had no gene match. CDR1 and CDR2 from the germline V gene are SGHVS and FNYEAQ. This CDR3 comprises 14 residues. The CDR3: CASSPGTSTYEQYF. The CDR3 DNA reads TGTGCCAGCAGCCCCGGGACTAGCACCTACGAGCAGTACTTC.

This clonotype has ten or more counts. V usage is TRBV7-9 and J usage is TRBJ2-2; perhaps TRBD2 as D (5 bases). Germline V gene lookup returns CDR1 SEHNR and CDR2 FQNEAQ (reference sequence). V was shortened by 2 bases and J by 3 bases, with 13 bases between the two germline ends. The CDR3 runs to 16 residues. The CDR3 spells CASSLSPAGYTGELFF. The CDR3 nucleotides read TGTGCCAGCAGCTTATCTCCCGCGGGTTACACCGGGGAGCTGTTTTTT.

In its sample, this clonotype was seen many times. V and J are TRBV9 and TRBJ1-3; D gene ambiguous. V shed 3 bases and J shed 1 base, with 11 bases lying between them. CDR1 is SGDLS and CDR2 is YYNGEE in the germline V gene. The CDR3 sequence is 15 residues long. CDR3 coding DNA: TGTGCCAGCAGCGGGGGAGCAAGGTCTGGAAACACCATATATTTT. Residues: CASSGGARSGNTIYF.

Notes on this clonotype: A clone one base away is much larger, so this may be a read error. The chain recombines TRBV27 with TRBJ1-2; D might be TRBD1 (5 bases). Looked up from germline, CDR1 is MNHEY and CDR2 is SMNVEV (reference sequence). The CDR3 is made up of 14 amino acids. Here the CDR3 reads CASTNLLGLDGYIF. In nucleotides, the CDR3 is TGTGCCAGCACCAACCTTCTGGGGCTTGATGGCTACATCTTC.

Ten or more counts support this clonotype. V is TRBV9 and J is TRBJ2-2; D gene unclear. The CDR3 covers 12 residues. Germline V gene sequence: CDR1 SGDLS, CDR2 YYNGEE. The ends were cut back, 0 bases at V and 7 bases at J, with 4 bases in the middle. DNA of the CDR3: TGTGCCAGCAGCGTAGCCAGCGGGGAGCTGTTTTTT. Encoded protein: CASSVASGELFF.

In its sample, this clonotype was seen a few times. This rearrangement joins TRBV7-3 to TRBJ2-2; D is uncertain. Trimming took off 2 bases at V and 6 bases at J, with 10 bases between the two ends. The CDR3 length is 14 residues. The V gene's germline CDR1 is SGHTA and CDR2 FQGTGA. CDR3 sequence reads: CASSLLSPPGELFF. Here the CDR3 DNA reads TGTGCCAGCAGCTTACTCTCACCACCCGGGGAGCTGTTTTTT.

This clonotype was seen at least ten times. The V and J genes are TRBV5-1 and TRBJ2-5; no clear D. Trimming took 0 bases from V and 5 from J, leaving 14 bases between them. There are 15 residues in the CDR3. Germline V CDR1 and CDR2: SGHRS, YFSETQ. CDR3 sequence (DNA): TGCGCCAGCAGCTTGGTGGTGTCGGGTCGGGAGACCCAGTACTTC. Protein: CASSLVVSGRETQYF.

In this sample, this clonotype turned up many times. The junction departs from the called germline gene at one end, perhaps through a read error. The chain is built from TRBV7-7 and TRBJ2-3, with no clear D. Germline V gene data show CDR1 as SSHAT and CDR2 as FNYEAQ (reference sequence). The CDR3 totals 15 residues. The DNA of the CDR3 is TGTGCTAGCAGCTTAACTCTCTTACACACAGATACGCAGTATTTT. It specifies CASSLTLLHTDTQYF.

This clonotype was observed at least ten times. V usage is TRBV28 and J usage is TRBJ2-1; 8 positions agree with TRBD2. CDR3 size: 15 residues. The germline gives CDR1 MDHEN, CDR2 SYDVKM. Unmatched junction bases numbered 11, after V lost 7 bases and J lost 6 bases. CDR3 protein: CASNPPGLVRNEQFF. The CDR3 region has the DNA TGTGCCAGCAACCCTCCGGGACTAGTTCGCAATGAGCAGTTCTTC.

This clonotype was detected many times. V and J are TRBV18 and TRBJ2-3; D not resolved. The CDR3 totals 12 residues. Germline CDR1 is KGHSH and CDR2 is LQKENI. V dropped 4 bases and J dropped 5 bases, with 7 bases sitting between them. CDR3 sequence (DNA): TGTGCCAGCTCACAGAGAGTAGATACGCAGTATTTT. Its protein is CASSQRVDTQYF. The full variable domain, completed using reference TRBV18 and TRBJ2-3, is NAGVMQNPRHLVRRRGQEARLRCSPMKGHSHVYWYRQLPEEGLKFMVYLQKENIIDESGMPKERFSAEFPKEGPSILRIQQVVRGDSAAYFCASSQRVDTQYFGPGTRLTVL.

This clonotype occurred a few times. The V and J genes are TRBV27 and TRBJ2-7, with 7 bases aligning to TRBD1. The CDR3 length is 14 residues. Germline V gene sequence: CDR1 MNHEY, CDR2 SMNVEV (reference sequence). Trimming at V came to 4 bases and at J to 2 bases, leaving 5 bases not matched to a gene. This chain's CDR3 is CASSSYTGAYEQYF. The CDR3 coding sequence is TGTGCCAGCAGTTCGTACACAGGGGCCTACGAGCAGTACTTC.

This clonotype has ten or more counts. DNA of the CDR3: TGTGCCAGCAGTTTAATTCAGGGGTCCGGGGAGCTGTTTTTT. Protein: CASSLIQGSGELFF. The V call is TRBV12-3 or TRBV12-4, the J call TRBJ2-2; a weak D match, TRBD1 (6 bases). Trimming removed 2 bases from V and 6 bases from J, with 10 bases in between. The CDR3 covers 14 residues.

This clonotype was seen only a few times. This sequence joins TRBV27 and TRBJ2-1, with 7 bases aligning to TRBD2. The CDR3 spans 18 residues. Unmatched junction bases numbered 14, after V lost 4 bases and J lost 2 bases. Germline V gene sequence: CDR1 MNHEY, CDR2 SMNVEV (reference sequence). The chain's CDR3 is CASSSRTSDGGAYNEQFF. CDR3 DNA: TGTGCCAGCAGTTCCCGGACTAGTGACGGAGGGGCCTACAATGAGCAGTTCTTC.

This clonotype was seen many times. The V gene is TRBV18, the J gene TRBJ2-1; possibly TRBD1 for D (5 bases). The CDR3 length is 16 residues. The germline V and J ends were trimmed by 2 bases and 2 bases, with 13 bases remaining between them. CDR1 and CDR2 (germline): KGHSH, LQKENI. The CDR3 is CASSPMGPLTYNEQFF. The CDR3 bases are TGTGCCAGCTCACCAATGGGGCCTCTGACCTACAATGAGCAGTTCTTC.

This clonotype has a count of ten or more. CDR3 sequence reads: CASSLGVEMNTEAFF. Here the CDR3 DNA reads TGCGCCAGCAGCTTGGGGGTCGAGATGAACACTGAAGCTTTCTTT. This chain uses TRBV5-1 with TRBJ1-1; no firm D call. Germline V gene sequence: CDR1 SGHRS, CDR2 YFSETQ. Trimming took off 0 bases at V and 0 bases at J, with 9 bases between the two ends. This CDR3 region has 15 residues.

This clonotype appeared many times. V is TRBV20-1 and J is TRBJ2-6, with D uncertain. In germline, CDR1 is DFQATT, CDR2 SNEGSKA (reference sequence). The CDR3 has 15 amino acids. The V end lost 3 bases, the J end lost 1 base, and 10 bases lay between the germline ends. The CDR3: CSARADGSGANVLTF. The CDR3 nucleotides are TGCAGTGCTAGGGCGGATGGTTCTGGGGCCAACGTCCTGACTTTC.

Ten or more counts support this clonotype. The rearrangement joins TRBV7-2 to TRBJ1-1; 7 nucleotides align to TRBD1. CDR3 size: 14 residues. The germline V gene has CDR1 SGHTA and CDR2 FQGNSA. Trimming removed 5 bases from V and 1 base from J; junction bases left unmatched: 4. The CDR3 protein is CASSANRGNTEAFF. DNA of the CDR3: TGTGCCAGCAGCGCAAACAGGGGGAACACTGAAGCTTTCTTT.

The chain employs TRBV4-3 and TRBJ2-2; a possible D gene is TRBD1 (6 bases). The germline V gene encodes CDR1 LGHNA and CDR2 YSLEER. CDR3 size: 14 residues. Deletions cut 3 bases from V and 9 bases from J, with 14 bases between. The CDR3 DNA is TGCGCCAGCAGCCAGGGGGCAGGGTTTCGGGAGCTGTTTTTT. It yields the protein CASSQGAGFRELFF.

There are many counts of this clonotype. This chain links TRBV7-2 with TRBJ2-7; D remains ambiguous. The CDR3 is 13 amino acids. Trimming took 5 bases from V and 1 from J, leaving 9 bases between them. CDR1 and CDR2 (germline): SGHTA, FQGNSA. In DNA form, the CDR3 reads TGTGCCAGCAGCCCACACGTTTCCTACGAGCAGTACTTC. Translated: CASSPHVSYEQYF.

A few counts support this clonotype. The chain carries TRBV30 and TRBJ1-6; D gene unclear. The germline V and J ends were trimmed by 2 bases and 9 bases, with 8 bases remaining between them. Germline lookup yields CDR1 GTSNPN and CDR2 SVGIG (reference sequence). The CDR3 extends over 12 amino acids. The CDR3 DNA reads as TGTGCCTGGAGTTACAGCTTTTCACCCCTCCACTTT. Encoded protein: CAWSYSFSPLHF.

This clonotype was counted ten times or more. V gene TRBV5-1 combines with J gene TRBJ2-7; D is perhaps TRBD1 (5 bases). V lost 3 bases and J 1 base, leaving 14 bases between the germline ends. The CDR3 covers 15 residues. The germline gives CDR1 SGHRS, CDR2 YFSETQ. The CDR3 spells CASSSTVFESYEQYF. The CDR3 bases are TGCGCCAGCAGCTCGACAGTCTTCGAGTCCTACGAGCAGTACTTC.

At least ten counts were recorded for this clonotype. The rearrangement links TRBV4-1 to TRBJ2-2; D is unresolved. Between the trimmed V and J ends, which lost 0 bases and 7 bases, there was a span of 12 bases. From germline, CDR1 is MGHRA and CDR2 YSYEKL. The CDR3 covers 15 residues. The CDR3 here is CASSQDVVGRGELFF. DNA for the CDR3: TGCGCCAGCAGCCAAGATGTGGTGGGTCGCGGGGAGCTGTTTTTT.